These T cell receptor beta chains were read from a single sample in a study of blood T cell repertoires in COVID-19. Assay used: immunoSEQ multiplex PCR; TCRdb lists only in-frame clones, some missing. The sample holds fewer than 95,000 clones, 80% to 90% seen once. The specimen was peripheral blood. These receptor sequences come from a woman of 80 years or more with acute or convalescent COVID-19. CDR3s include the opening cysteine and the closing phenylalanine or tryptophan. A D gene is named only where the DNA matches it firmly. The size entry is marked missing in some rows and otherwise reads once, few, many or a size class.

J gene | V gene | clone size | D gene | CDR3 protein | CDR3 DNA
TRBJ1-5 | TRBV6-5 | NA | NA | CASSYPGQTSNQPQHF | TGTGCCAGCAGTTACCCTGGACAGACGTCCAATCAGCCCCAGCATTTT
TRBJ2-3 | TRBV20-1 | NA | NA | CSASSGAGVTDTQYF | TGCAGTGCCAGTTCGGGGGCGGGAGTTACAGATACGCAGTATTTT
TRBJ2-1 | TRBV7-9 | once | TRBD1 | CASSSPDRGYNEQFF | TGTGCCAGCAGCTCCCCGGACAGGGGCTACAATGAGCAGTTCTTC
TRBJ2-7 | TRBV6-1 | once | NA | CASSEKAGLAQYF | TGTGCCAGCAGTGAAAAGGCGGGCCTGGCGCAGTACTTC
TRBJ2-1 | TRBV5-1 | few | NA | CASSLPGDEQFF | TGCGCCAGCAGCTTGCCCGGGGATGAGCAGTTCTTC
TRBJ1-3 | TRBV5-6 | NA | NA | CASRSGFGNTIYF | TGTGCCAGCAGATCAGGGTTTGGAAACACCATATATTTT
TRBJ2-3 | TRBV6-5 | NA | TRBD2 | CASRTGGGAGDTQYF | TGTGCCAGCAGGACGGGCGGGGGGGCTGGAGATACGCAGTATTTT
TRBJ2-1 | TRBV18 | NA | TRBD1 | CASSPPRDRGYNEQFF | TGTGCCAGCTCACCACCCCGGGACAGGGGGTACAATGAGCAGTTCTTC
TRBJ2-2 | TRBV9 | NA | TRBD1 | CASSVTGVSYTGELFF | TGTGCCAGCAGCGTGACAGGGGTGTCCTACACCGGGGAGCTGTTTTTT
TRBJ1-1 | TRBV6-5 | NA | TRBD1 | CASSLNRGANAEAFF | TGTGCCAGCAGTTTGAACAGGGGGGCGAACGCTGAAGCTTTCTTT
TRBJ1-4 | TRBV7-2 | NA | NA | CASSFRVGADEKLFF | TGTGCCAGCAGCTTTAGGGTGGGGGCGGATGAAAAACTGTTTTTT
TRBJ1-6 | TRBV6-1 | once | NA | CASSEAGLSGSPLHF | TGTGCCAGCAGTGAAGCTGGACTCTCGGGTTCACCCCTCCACTTT
TRBJ2-5 | TRBV5-1 | NA | TRBD2 | CASSPRAGDKEETQYF | TGCGCCAGCAGCCCCAGAGCGGGAGACAAGGAAGAGACCCAGTACTTC
TRBJ2-1 | TRBV7-2 | NA | NA | CASSVQVNEQFF | TGTGCCAGCAGCGTACAAGTAAATGAGCAGTTCTTC
TRBJ2-2 | TRBV7-7 | NA | NA | CASRLTGNTGELFF | TGTGCTAGCAGACTTACGGGGAACACCGGGGAGCTGTTTTTT
TRBJ1-5 | TRBV4-1 | NA | NA | CASSQGRFLNQPQHF | TGCGCCAGCAGCCAAGGGCGGTTCCTAAATCAGCCCCAGCATTTT
TRBJ2-7 | TRBV11-1 | NA | TRBD1 | CASSLLVTGASYEQYF | TGTGCCAGCAGCTTGTTGGTGACAGGGGCCTCCTACGAGCAGTACTTC
TRBJ2-2 | TRBV2 | NA | NA | CASGQESNTGELFF | TGTGCCAGCGGGCAGGAATCGAACACCGGGGAGCTGTTTTTT
TRBJ1-2 | TRBV6-5 | NA | NA | CATILPGQGGYTF | TGTGCCACCATTTTACCCGGGCAGGGGGGCTACACCTTC
TRBJ2-1 | TRBV13 | NA | TRBD2 | CASSLSLAGGRYNEQFF | TGTGCCAGCAGCTTATCCCTAGCGGGAGGACGCTACAATGAGCAGTTCTTC
TRBJ2-7 | TRBV30 | NA | TRBD1 | CARTATGQISGEQYF | TGTGCCAGAACTGCAACGGGACAGATTTCAGGGGAGCAGTACTTC
TRBJ1-5 | TRBV19 | NA | TRBD1 | CASNTGVEGNQPQHF | TGTGCCAGTAACACAGGGGTTGAAGGGAATCAGCCCCAGCATTTT
TRBJ2-5 | TRBV5-1 | NA | NA | CASSIGTSQETQYF | TGCGCCAGCAGCATAGGGACTTCCCAAGAGACCCAGTACTTC
TRBJ1-2 | TRBV27 | NA | TRBD1 | CASSGRQGSYGYTF | TGTGCCAGCAGTGGACGACAGGGTTCCTATGGCTACACCTTC
TRBJ2-7 | TRBV5-6 | NA | TRBD1 | CASSFYRDRRTYEQYF | TGTGCCAGCAGCTTTTACCGGGACAGGCGTACCTACGAGCAGTACTTC
TRBJ2-2 | TRBV7-3 | NA | TRBD2 | CASSIAGADTGELFF | TGTGCCAGCTCCATAGCGGGAGCAGACACCGGGGAGCTGTTTTTT
TRBJ1-6 | TRBV18 | NA | NA | CASSPAGGNSPLHF | TGTGCCAGCTCACCTGCGGGGGGTAACTCACCCCTCCACTTT
TRBJ2-3 | TRBV9 | NA | TRBD2 | CASSSQAGGYTDTQYF | TGTGCCAGCAGCTCACAAGCGGGGGGATACACAGATACGCAGTATTTT
TRBJ1-4 | TRBV3-1/TRBV3-2 | NA | TRBD1 | CASRPQGAGEKLFF | TGTGCCAGCAGACCTCAGGGGGCCGGTGAAAAACTGTTTTTT
TRBJ2-1 | TRBV15 | once | NA | CATSRDWTNEQFF | TGTGCCACCAGCAGAGATTGGACAAATGAGCAGTTCTTC
TRBJ2-1 | TRBV5-1 | NA | NA | CASSPGQGFEQFF | TGCGCCAGCAGCCCTGGCCAGGGTTTTGAGCAGTTCTTC
TRBJ2-7 | TRBV21-1 | once | NA | CASGQGADEQYF | TGTGCCAGCGGGCAGGGGGCGGACGAGCAGTACTTC